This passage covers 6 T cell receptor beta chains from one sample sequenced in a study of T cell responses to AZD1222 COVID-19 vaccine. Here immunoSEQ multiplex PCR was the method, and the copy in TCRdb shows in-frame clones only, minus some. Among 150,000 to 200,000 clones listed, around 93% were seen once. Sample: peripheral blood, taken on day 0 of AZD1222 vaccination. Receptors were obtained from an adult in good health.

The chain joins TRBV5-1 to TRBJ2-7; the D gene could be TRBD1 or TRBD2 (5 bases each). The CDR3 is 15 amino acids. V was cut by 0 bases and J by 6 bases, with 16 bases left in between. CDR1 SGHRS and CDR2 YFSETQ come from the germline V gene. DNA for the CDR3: TGCGCCAGCAGCTTGGTTCCGGGGCAGGGAGTCGAGCAGTACTTC. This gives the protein CASSLVPGQGVEQYF.

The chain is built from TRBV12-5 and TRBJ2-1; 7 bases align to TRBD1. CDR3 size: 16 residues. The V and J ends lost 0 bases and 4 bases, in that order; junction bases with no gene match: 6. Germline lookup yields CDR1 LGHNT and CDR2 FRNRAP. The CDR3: CASGLVLGQPYNEQFF. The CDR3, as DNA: TGTGCTAGTGGTTTGGTACTGGGACAGCCTTACAATGAGCAGTTCTTC.

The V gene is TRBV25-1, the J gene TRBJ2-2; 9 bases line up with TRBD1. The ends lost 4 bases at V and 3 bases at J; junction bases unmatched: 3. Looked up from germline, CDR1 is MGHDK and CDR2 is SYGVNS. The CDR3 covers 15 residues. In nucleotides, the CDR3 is TGTGCCAGCAGTGGGGGACAGGGAGACACCGGGGAGCTGTTTTTT. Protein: CASSGGQGDTGELFF.

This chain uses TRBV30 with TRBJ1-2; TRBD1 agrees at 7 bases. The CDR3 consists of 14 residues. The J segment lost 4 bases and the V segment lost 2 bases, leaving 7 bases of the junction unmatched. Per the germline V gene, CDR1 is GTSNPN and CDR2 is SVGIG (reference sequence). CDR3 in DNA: TGTGCCTGGAGTAGAAACAGGGGCGCCTATGGCTACACCTTC. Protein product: CAWSRNRGAYGYTF.

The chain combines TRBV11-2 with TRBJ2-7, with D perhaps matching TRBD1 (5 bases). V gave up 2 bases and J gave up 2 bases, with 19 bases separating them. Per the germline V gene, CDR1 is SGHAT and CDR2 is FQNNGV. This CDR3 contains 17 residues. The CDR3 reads CASSLLGQGGPTYEQYF. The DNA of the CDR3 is TGTGCCAGCAGCTTACTCGGGCAGGGCGGACCCACCTACGAGCAGTACTTC.

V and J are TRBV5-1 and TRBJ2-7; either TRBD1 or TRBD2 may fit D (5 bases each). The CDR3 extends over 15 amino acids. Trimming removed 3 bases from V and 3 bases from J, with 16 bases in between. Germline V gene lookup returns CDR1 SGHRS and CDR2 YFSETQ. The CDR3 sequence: CASSYGGEINYEQYF. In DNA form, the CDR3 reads TGCGCCAGCAGCTATGGGGGAGAAATTAACTACGAGCAGTACTTC.